This T cell receptor beta chain originates from a study of blood T cells in healthy people across ages. Study-wide results and caveats: Reliance upon unsorted PBMCs precluded definitive naive versus antigen-experienced comparison.

Then a second PCR, running about 6 to 12 cycles, was carried out with a sample-barcoded 5' primer and a J-beta primer mix. The yield of each sample was at least 3 million CDR3-containing paired-end reads. MiXCR, run by TCRdb on the 5' RACE reads, gives a single entry per CDR3 protein. The top ten hold just over 8.5% of the sample, which has 450,000 to 650,000 distinct CDR3 sequences, approximately 25% seen once. This clonotype turned up a few times. What it binds is not known. V was clipped by 4 bases and J by 7 bases, with 14 bases between them. CDR3 length: 14 residues. The germline gives CDR1 SGHVS, CDR2 FNYEAQ. Separately, the same data were catalogued under a study of T cells of mothers and their children. In that study: The data showed no persistent microchimeric T cell clones.

The source material was blood. This receptor was obtained from a boy under 18 in good health. V usage is TRBV7-6 and J usage is TRBJ1-3, with D hard to call. The DNA for the CDR3 is TGTGCCAGCAGCTCCCCCCAAATCGGTAACACCATATATTTT. It yields the protein CASSSPQIGNTIYF.